This is a list of T cell receptor beta chains from one sample in a study of cytomegalovirus exposure and HLA in healthy donors. TCRdb's copy holds only in-frame clones and misses some; the assay was immunoSEQ multiplex PCR. The profile covers approximately 100,000 clones, with approximately 93% appearing a single time and approximately 1% taken by the ten largest. The sequenced material came from PBMCs. The receptors were gathered from a woman in her 30s in good health and CMV-seropositive. CDR3s include the opening cysteine and the closing phenylalanine or tryptophan. The D gene is left open where the match is weak. Expanded clones are given a class, and other clones once, few, many or no size at all.

v_call	clone_size	d_call	j_call	cdr3_nt	cdr3_aa
TRBV4-1	NA	NA	TRBJ2-7	TGCGCCAGCAGCCAAGGTCAGGGAGGAACCTACGAGCAGTACTTC	CASSQGQGGTYEQYF
TRBV4-1	NA	NA	TRBJ1-2	TGCGCCAGCAGCCAAGATCAGGAGGTTAATGGCTATGGCTACACCTTC	CASSQDQEVNGYGYTF
TRBV5-1	NA	TRBD2	TRBJ2-3	TGCGCCAGCACCAGCGGGGTCATCGGGTCAGATACGCAGTATTTT	CASTSGVIGSDTQYF
TRBV30	NA	TRBD2	TRBJ2-5	TGTGCCTGGAGTGCCAGGGAGCGGGGCCAAGAGACCCAGTACTTC	CAWSARERGQETQYF
TRBV7-9	NA	NA	TRBJ2-2	TGTGCCAGCAGCCTACTACAGGGCTTCCGGGTGATCGGGGAGCTGTTTTTT	CASSLLQGFRVIGELFF
TRBV5-1	NA	TRBD1	TRBJ1-4	TGCGCCAGCAGCATGACAGGGGGCAATGAAAAACTGTTTTTT	CASSMTGGNEKLFF
TRBV6-5	NA	NA	TRBJ2-1	TGTGCCAGCGATACTAGGCTCGGTGGAAATGAGCAGTTCTTC	CASDTRLGGNEQFF
TRBV7-2	NA	TRBD2	TRBJ2-7	TGTGCCAGCAGCGTAGCGGGACTAGCTTCCCACGAGCAGTACTTC	CASSVAGLASHEQYF
TRBV30	NA	NA	TRBJ2-5	TGTGCCTGGAGTGTACGGCGAGGGGAGACCCAGTACTTC	CAWSVRRGETQYF
TRBV4-2	NA	TRBD1	TRBJ2-7	TGTGCCAGCAGCCAAGGGGACAGGGGAAGCTACGAGCAGTACTTC	CASSQGDRGSYEQYF
TRBV7-8	NA	TRBD2	TRBJ2-1	TGTGCCAGCAGCACCCGGACTAGCATCGTCTACAATGAGCAGTTCTTC	CASSTRTSIVYNEQFF
TRBV30	NA	NA	TRBJ1-2	TGTGCCTGGTCGAGGGTGTGGGATGGCTACACCTTC	CAWSRVWDGYTF
TRBV7-7	NA	NA	TRBJ1-1	TGTGCCAGCAGCTTGCGGGGTGGCACTGAAGCTTTCTTT	CASSLRGGTEAFF
TRBV11-2	NA	NA	TRBJ2-7	TGTGCCAGCAGCTTAGGGCAGAAATCCTACGAGCAGTACTTC	CASSLGQKSYEQYF
TRBV7-9	NA	NA	TRBJ2-5	TGTGCCAGCAGCCAGAGGGTAGGGCACAACATCCCTGGAGAGACCCAGTACTTC	CASSQRVGHNIPGETQYF
TRBV11-2	once	NA	TRBJ2-7	TGTGCCAGCAGCTTAGAAGACAGCCCCTACGAGCAGTACTTC	CASSLEDSPYEQYF
TRBV6-6	NA	TRBD2	TRBJ2-7	TGTGCCAGCACTAGCGGGAGACACTACGAGCAGTACTTC	CASTSGRHYEQYF
TRBV19	once	TRBD1	TRBJ2-3	TGTGCCAGTAGTATCGGGACAGACAGCACAGATACGCAGTATTTT	CASSIGTDSTDTQYF
TRBV30	NA	NA	TRBJ2-7	TGTGCCGGATCTCTAGTTGGCGAGCAGTACTTC	CAGSLVGEQYF
TRBV9	NA	NA	TRBJ2-5	TGTGCCAGCAGCGTAGCCCCAGTCCAAGAGACCCAGTACTTC	CASSVAPVQETQYF
TRBV7-9	NA	NA	TRBJ2-7	TGTGCCAGCAGCATAAACACCTACGAGCAGTACTTC	CASSINTYEQYF
TRBV4-1	NA	TRBD2	TRBJ2-5	TGCGCCAGCAGCCAGATGGGACTAGCGGGAGCGCCCCAAGAGACCCAGTACTTC	CASSQMGLAGAPQETQYF
TRBV19	NA	NA	TRBJ1-1	TGTGCCAGTAGTATGTCAGGGAGGGACCGTGAAGCTTTCTTT	CASSMSGRDREAFF
TRBV28	NA	TRBD2	TRBJ2-1	TGTGCCAGCAGGCCAGCGGGAGGGCCGGACAATGAGCAGTTCTTC	CASRPAGGPDNEQFF
TRBV28	NA	NA	TRBJ1-2	TGTGCCAGCAGTTTATCAGGGGCCAGGGGCTACACCTTC	CASSLSGARGYTF
TRBV12-5	NA	NA	TRBJ1-3	TGTGCTAGTGGTTTGTTACAGGCTAATTCTGGAAACACCATATATTTT	CASGLLQANSGNTIYF
TRBV5-1	once	TRBD2	TRBJ2-3	TGCGCCAGCAGCCCCGTGTGGACTAGCGGGGGACGCACAGATACGCAGTATTTT	CASSPVWTSGGRTDTQYF
TRBV27	once	NA	TRBJ2-7	TGTGCCAGCAGTCCCGGGGGTGCCTACGAGCAGTACTTC	CASSPGGAYEQYF
TRBV11-2	NA	TRBD1	TRBJ1-1	TGTGCCAGCAGCATGACAGGGGCGAACACTGAAGCTTTCTTT	CASSMTGANTEAFF
TRBV28	NA	NA	TRBJ2-2	TGTGCCAGCAGTTGGGGCCGACGCATGAACACCGGGGAGCTGTTTTTT	CASSWGRRMNTGELFF
TRBV25-1	few	NA	TRBJ1-1	TGTGCCACTCTCCCTGAAGCTTTCTTT	CATLPEAFF
TRBV6-5	NA	TRBD2	TRBJ2-7	TGTGCCAGCAAACGGACGCGGGAGGGCGAGCAGTACTTC	CASKRTREGEQYF
TRBV7-9	NA	TRBD1	TRBJ2-7	TGTGCCAGCGGCGACAGGGCCCTATACGAGCAGTACTTC	CASGDRALYEQYF
TRBV29-1	NA	NA	TRBJ2-1	TGCAGCGTACATTCCTACAATGAGCAGTTCTTC	CSVHSYNEQFF
TRBV4-2	NA	NA	TRBJ1-2	TGTGCCAGCAGCCAAGATTGGTCGAGGGGGTATGGCTACACCTTC	CASSQDWSRGYGYTF
TRBV7-6	NA	TRBD1	TRBJ2-2	TGTGCCAGCAGCTTTTTAATCTTGGGACAGGTTAGGATCCACGCCGGGGAGCTGTTTTTT	CASSFLILGQVRIHAGELFF
TRBV19	once	NA	TRBJ1-2	TGTGCCAGTACGGAGAATAACTATGGCTACACCTTC	CASTENNYGYTF
TRBV7-3	once	NA	TRBJ2-2	TGTGCCAGCAGCTTATCAGGGACCGGGGAGCTGTTTTTT	CASSLSGTGELFF
TRBV5-6	NA	TRBD1	TRBJ2-2	TGTGCCAGCAGGGACAGGGGAGACAAAGTCACCGGGGAGCTGTTTTTT	CASRDRGDKVTGELFF
TRBV10-3	once	NA	TRBJ2-7	TGTGCCATCAGTGAGTCAAGGGACATCTCCTACGAGCAGTACTTC	CAISESRDISYEQYF
TRBV10-1	NA	NA	TRBJ2-5	TGCGCCAGCAGTGAGTCGCGTCACGGGACCCAGTACTTC	CASSESRHGTQYF
TRBV7-2	NA	TRBD2	TRBJ2-1	TGTGCCAGCAGCTCCCCCTGGGGCGGGAGGGTAGCCGGGGAGCAGTTCTTC	CASSSPWGGRVAGEQFF
TRBV6-5	NA	NA	TRBJ2-1	TGTGCCAGCAGTTCCCGACCCCACAACCTAGGGGGTGAGCAGTTCTTC	CASSSRPHNLGGEQFF
TRBV4-1	NA	TRBD1	TRBJ1-2	TGCGCCAGCAGCCTATCGGGACAGGGGGATCAGGGCTATGGCTACACCTTC	CASSLSGQGDQGYGYTF
TRBV9	NA	TRBD1	TRBJ2-5	TGTGCCAGCAGCGTAGGGACAGGTGGCCAAGAGACCCAGTACTTC	CASSVGTGGQETQYF
TRBV2	few	NA	TRBJ1-2	TGTGCCAGCAGTTTTCCAGGGGGCTACACCTTC	CASSFPGGYTF
TRBV7-9	NA	NA	TRBJ2-7	TGTGCCAGCAGCTTACCGAGCTACGAGCAGTACTTC	CASSLPSYEQYF
TRBV15	NA	NA	TRBJ2-7	TGTGCCACCAGCAGAGATGCCGGGAAGAGGAACTCCTACGAGCAGTACTTC	CATSRDAGKRNSYEQYF
TRBV19	NA	TRBD2	TRBJ2-1	TGTGCCAGTACCGTAAGCGGGAGCGGGTGGTATGAGCAGTTCTTC	CASTVSGSGWYEQFF
TRBV4-1	NA	NA	TRBJ1-1	TGCGCCAGCAGCCAAGTAAGGGGTTGGGTGGAAGCTTTCTTT	CASSQVRGWVEAFF
TRBV28	NA	TRBD1	TRBJ2-1	TGTGCCAGCAGTATACGACAGGGGACCTACAATGAGCAGTTCTTC	CASSIRQGTYNEQFF
TRBV6-6	NA	NA	TRBJ2-1	TGTGCCAGCACCGTAAGGGGGGGGGAGGTGGAGTTCTTC	CASTVRGGEVEFF
TRBV6-5	NA	NA	TRBJ1-5	TGTGCCAGCAGAGTACAGCACAATCAGCCCCAGCATTTT	CASRVQHNQPQHF
TRBV7-2	NA	NA	TRBJ2-3	TGTGCCAGCAGCTTTCTATTTTTTCCAGATACGCAGTATTTT	CASSFLFFPDTQYF
TRBV6-6	NA	NA	TRBJ1-4	TGTGCCAGCAGTTACTCCCAGGGAGGGGGAGGAGAAAAACTGTTTTTT	CASSYSQGGGGEKLFF
TRBV18	NA	NA	TRBJ2-7	TGTGCCAGCTCACCCCCGAGCTCCTACGAGCAGTACTTC	CASSPPSSYEQYF
TRBV7-9	NA	NA	TRBJ2-3	TGTGCCCATAGATCCAGGGAACTTTCTGGAGATACGCAGTATTTT	CAHRSRELSGDTQYF